This TCR beta chain was sequenced for a study of blood T cells in healthy people across ages. Remarks on this clonotype: Its antigen is unidentified.

The germline gives CDR1 SGHVS, CDR2 FQNEAQ. This CDR3 is 16 amino acids long. The V and J ends lost 2 bases and 3 bases respectively, with 13 bases between them. Alongside a J-beta primer mix, a sample-barcoded 5' primer served in a second PCR lasting 7 to 11 cycles. TCRdb reprocessed the 5' RACE reads via MiXCR and lists one record per CDR3 protein. The sample contains some 1.6 million distinct CDR3 sequences, around 35% of which appear only once. Overall study findings and caveats: Versus aged donors, long-lived donors had higher diversity and more naive CD4+ cells.

J is TRBJ2-2 and V is TRBV7-8; weak D call: TRBD2 (5 bases). Sequenced sample: blood. This clonotype was obtained from a woman aged 25 to 45 in good health. Here the CDR3 DNA reads TGTGCCAGCAGCTTAATGGCTAGCTGGGACACCGGGGAGCTGTTTTTT. Translation: CASSLMASWDTGELFF. The full variable domain, its missing parts supplied by reference TRBV7-8 and TRBJ2-2, is GAGVSQSPRYKVAKRGQDVALRCDPISGHVSLFWYQQALGQGPEFLTYFQNEAQLDKSGLPSDRFFAERPEGSVSTLKIQRTQQEDSAVYLCASSLMASWDTGELFFGEGSRLTVL.